This entry lists 6 T cell receptor beta chains sequenced from one sample in a study of blood T cell repertoires in COVID-19. TCRdb's copy holds only in-frame clones and misses some; the assay was immunoSEQ multiplex PCR. The sample shows approximately 200,000 clones, around 84% of them seen only once. The sequencing input was PBMCs or T cells enriched from blood (not recorded which). The receptor set was obtained from a man aged 35-49 years who had recovered from COVID-19.

The chain carries TRBV5-6 and TRBJ1-5, with TRBD1 matching over 7 bases. Trimming cost V 4 bases and J 9 bases; bases outside gene matches: 7. The germline CDR1 and CDR2 sequences are SGHDT and YYEEEE. The CDR3 is 13 residues long. The CDR3 nucleotides are TGTGCCAGCAGCATAAGACAGGGAGGGCCCCAGCATTTT. Translated: CASSIRQGGPQHF.

The chain employs TRBV9 and TRBJ1-1; the match to TRBD1 covers 10 bases. Germline CDR1 and CDR2: SGDLS and YYNGEE. This CDR3 contains 14 residues. With 4 bases clipped from V and 9 bases from J, the junction kept 9 bases outside the gene matches. CDR3 sequence (DNA): TGTGCCAGCAGCCTCCAGGGACAGGGGCGACAAGCTTTCTTT. It codes for CASSLQGQGRQAFF.

J is TRBJ2-3 and V is TRBV13; D gene unclear. The CDR3 runs to 14 residues. Trimming shortened V by 3 bases and J by 6 bases, and 13 bases separated the two germline ends. The germline CDR1 and CDR2 sequences are PRHDT and FYEKMQ (reference sequence). The DNA for the CDR3 is TGTGCCAGCAGCTTTTTGCAGAAGTCGGATACGCAGTATTTT. This translates into CASSFLQKSDTQYF.

V is TRBV10-1 and J is TRBJ1-4, with TRBD1 identical over 9 bases. Germline assignment: CDR1 WNHNN and CDR2 SYGVQD (reference sequence). The CDR3 is 17 amino acids. V trimming: 6 bases; J trimming: 5 bases; junction bases outside the gene matches: 13. CDR3 DNA: TGCGCCAGCAGCGAAGGGGACAGGGAAGGACCAAATGAAAAACTGTTTTTT. This sequence encodes CASSEGDREGPNEKLFF.

V and J are TRBV30 and TRBJ2-7; D gene uncertain. The CDR3 spans 12 residues. V was cut by 2 bases and J by 1 base, with 6 bases left in between. The germline CDR1 and CDR2 sequences are GTSNPN and SVGIG (reference sequence). The CDR3 loop is CAWSPFSYEQYF. The CDR3 DNA sequence: TGTGCCTGGAGTCCCTTTTCCTACGAGCAGTACTTC.

Within the sample, this clone is medium-sized. This sequence joins TRBV6-4 and TRBJ2-2; D unresolved. This CDR3 has 13 residues. V gave up 0 bases and J gave up 4 bases, with 3 bases separating them. The germline V gene has CDR1 MRHNA and CDR2 SNTAGT. The CDR3 DNA is TGTGCCAGCAGTGACTCCGGCACCGGGGAGCTGTTTTTT. Translating gives CASSDSGTGELFF.